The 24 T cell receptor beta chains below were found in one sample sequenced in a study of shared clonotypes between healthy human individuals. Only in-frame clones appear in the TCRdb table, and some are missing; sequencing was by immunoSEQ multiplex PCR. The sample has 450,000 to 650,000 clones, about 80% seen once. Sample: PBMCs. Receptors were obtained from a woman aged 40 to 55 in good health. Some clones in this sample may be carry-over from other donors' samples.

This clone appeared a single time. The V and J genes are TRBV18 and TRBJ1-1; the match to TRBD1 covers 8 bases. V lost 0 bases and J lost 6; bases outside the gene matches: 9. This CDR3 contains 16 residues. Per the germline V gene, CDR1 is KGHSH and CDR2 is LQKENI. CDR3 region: CASSPPSQGAAAEAFF. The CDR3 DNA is TGTGCCAGCTCACCACCGTCCCAGGGGGCGGCGGCTGAAGCTTTCTTT.

This CDR3 reads CSARPQTMEQFF. In nucleotides, the CDR3 is TGCAGCGCCCGACCTCAGACGATGGAGCAGTTCTTC. This rearrangement joins TRBV29-1 to TRBJ2-1; D unresolved. The ends were cut back, 7 bases at V and 10 bases at J, with 17 bases in the middle. The germline gives CDR1 SQVTM, CDR2 ANQGSEA. The CDR3 totals 12 residues.

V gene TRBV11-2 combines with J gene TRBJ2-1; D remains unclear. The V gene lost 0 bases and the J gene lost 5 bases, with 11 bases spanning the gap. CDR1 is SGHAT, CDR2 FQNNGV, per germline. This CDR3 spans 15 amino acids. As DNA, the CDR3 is TGTGCCAGCAGCTTAGACAGAAGCAAACACAATGAGCAGTTCTTC. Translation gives CASSLDRSKHNEQFF.

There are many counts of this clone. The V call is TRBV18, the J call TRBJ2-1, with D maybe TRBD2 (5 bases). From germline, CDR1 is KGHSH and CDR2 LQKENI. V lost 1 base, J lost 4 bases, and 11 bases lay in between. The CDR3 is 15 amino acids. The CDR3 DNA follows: TGTGCCAGCTCACCACTGCCCGGGGAATACAATGAGCAGTTCTTC. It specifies CASSPLPGEYNEQFF. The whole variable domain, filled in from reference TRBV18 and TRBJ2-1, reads NAGVMQNPRHLVRRRGQEARLRCSPMKGHSHVYWYRQLPEEGLKFMVYLQKENIIDESGMPKERFSAEFPKEGPSILRIQQVVRGDSAAYFCASSPLPGEYNEQFFGPGTRLTVL.

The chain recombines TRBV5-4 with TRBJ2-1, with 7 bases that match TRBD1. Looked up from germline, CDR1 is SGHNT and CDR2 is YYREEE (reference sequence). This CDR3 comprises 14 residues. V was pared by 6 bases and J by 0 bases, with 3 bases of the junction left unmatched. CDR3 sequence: CASKGASSYNEQFF. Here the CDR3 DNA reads TGTGCCAGCAAGGGGGCCAGCTCCTACAATGAGCAGTTCTTC.

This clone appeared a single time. CDR3 region: CASSLGGSSNPNTEAFF. The CDR3 DNA follows: TGTGCCAGCAGTCTAGGAGGCAGTTCAAACCCGAACACTGAAGCTTTCTTT. This rearrangement joins TRBV2 to TRBJ1-1; D uncertain. This CDR3 region has 17 residues. V was trimmed by 5 bases and J by 1 base, leaving 20 bases between them. Germline V gene lookup returns CDR1 SNHLY and CDR2 FYNNEI.

This CDR3 reads CASSQDLRQSLAKNIQYF. Written as DNA, the CDR3 is TGCGCCAGCAGCCAAGATCTGCGACAGAGCTTAGCCAAAAACATTCAGTACTTC. The chain uses TRBV4-1 and TRBJ2-4; a weak D match, TRBD1 (5 bases). The CDR3 spans 18 residues. The ends were cut back, 0 bases at V and 0 bases at J, with 15 bases in the middle. Per germline, CDR1 MGHRA and CDR2 YSYEKL.

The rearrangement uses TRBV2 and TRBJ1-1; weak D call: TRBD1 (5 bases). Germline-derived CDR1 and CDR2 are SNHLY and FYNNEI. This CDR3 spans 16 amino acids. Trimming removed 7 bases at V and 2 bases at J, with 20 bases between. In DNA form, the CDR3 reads TGTGCCAGCACCCCCGCCCGAGACCAGGGTAACACTGAAGCTTTCTTT. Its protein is CASTPARDQGNTEAFF.

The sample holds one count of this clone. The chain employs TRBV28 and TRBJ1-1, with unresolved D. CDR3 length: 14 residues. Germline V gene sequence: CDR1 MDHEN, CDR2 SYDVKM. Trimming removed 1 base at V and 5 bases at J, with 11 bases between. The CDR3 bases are TGTGCCAGCAGTTTATCTTTGTTTGGGACTGAAGCTTTCTTT. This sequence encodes CASSLSLFGTEAFF. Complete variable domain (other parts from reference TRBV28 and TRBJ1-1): DVKVTQSSRYLVKRTGEKVFLECVQDMDHENMFWYRQDPGLGLRLIYFSYDVKMKEKGDIPEGYSVSREKKERFSLILESASTNQTSMYLCASSLSLFGTEAFFGQGTRLTVV.

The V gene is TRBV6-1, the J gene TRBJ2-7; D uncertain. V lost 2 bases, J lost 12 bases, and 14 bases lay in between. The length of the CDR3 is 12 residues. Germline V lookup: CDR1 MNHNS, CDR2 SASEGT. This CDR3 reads CASSESQRVGYF. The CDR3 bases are TGTGCCAGCAGTGAATCTCAACGGGTTGGGTACTTC.

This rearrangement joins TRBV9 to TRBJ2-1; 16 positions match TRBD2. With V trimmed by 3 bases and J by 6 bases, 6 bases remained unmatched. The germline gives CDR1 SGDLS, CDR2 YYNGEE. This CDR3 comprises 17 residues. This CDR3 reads CASSGGLAGGKGNEQFF. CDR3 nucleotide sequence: TGTGCCAGCAGCGGGGGACTAGCGGGAGGGAAGGGCAATGAGCAGTTCTTC. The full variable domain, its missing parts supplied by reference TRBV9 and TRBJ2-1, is DSGVTQTPKHLITATGQRVTLRCSPRSGDLSVYWYQQSLDQGLQFLIQYYNGEERAKGNILERFSAQQFPDLHSELNLSSLELGDSALYFCASSGGLAGGKGNEQFFGPGTRLTVL.

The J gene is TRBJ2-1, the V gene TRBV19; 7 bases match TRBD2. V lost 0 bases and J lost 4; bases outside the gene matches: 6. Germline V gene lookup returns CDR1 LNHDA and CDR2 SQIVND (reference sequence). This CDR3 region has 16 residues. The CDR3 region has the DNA TGTGCCAGTAGTATAGAGAGACGGGAGGCTTACAATGAGCAGTTCTTC. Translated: CASSIERREAYNEQFF.

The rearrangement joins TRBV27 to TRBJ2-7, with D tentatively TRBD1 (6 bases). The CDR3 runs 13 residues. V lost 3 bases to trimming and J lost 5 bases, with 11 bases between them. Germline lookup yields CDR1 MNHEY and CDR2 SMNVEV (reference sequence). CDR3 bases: TGTGCCAGCAGTTTGAACAGGGCCCACGAGCAGTACTTC. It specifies CASSLNRAHEQYF.

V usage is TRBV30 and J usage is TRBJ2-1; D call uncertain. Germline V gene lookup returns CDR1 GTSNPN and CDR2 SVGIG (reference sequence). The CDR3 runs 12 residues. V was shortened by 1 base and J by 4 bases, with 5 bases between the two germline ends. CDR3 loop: CAWSEAYNEQFF. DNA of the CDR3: TGTGCCTGGAGTGAGGCGTACAATGAGCAGTTCTTC.

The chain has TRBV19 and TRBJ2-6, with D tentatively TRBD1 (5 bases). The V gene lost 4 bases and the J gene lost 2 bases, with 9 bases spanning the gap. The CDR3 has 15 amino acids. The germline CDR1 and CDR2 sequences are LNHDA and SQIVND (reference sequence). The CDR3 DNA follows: TGTGCCAGTAGTACCCCAGGGACTGGGGCCAACGTCCTGACTTTC. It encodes CASSTPGTGANVLTF.

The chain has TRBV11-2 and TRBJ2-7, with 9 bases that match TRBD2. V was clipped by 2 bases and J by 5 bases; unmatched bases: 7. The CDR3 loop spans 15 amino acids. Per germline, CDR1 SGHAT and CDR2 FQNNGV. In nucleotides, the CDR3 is TGTGCCAGCAGCTTATTAGCGGGAGTGTCTGACGAGCAGTACTTC. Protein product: CASSLLAGVSDEQYF.

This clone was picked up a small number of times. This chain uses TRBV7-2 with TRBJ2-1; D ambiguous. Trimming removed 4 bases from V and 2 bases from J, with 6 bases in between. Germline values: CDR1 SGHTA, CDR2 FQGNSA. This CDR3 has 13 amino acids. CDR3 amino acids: CASSSPPYNEQFF. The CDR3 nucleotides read TGTGCCAGCAGCTCACCCCCCTACAATGAGCAGTTCTTC.

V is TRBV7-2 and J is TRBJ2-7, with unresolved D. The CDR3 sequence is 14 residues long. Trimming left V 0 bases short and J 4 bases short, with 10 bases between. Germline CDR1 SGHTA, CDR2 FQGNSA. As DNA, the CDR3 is TGTGCCAGCAGCTTAGCGCTTAGTTTTTACGAGCAGTACTTC. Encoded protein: CASSLALSFYEQYF.

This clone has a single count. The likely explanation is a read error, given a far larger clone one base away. CDR3 protein: CASSLGQGAGAFF. In nucleotides, the CDR3 is TGTGCCAGCAGCCTGGGACAGGGGGCTGGAGCTTTCTTT. J is TRBJ1-1 and V is TRBV11-2; 12 bases map to TRBD1. This CDR3 has 13 residues. Germline trimming cut 5 bases from V and 10 bases from J; bases unmatched to any gene: 5. Germline lookup yields CDR1 SGHAT and CDR2 FQNNGV. Supplemented by reference TRBV11-2 and TRBJ1-1, the full variable domain reads EAGVAQSPRYKIIEKRQSVAFWCNPISGHATLYWYQQILGQGPKLLIQFQNNGVVDDSQLPKDRFSAERLKGVDSTLKIQPAKLEDSAVYLCASSLGQGAGAFFGQGTRLTVV.

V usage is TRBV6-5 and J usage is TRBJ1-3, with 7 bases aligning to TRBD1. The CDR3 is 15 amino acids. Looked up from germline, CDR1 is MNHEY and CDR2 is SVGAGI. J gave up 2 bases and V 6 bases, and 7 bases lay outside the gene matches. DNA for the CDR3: TGTGCCAGCAGGGCGACAGGGTACGCTGGAAACACCATATATTTT. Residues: CASRATGYAGNTIYF.

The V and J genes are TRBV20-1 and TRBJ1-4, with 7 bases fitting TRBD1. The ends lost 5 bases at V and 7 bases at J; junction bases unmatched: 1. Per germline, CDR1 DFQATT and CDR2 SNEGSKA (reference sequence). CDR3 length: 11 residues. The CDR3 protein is CSAGTAEKLFF. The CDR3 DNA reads TGCAGTGCTGGGACAGCTGAAAAACTGTTTTTT.

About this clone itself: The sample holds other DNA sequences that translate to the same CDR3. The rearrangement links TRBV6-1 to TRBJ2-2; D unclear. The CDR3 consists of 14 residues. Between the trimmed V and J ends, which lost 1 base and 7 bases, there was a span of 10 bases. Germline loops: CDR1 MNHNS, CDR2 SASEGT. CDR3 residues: CASSEETGSGELFF. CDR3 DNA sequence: TGTGCCAGCAGTGAAGAGACTGGAAGCGGGGAGCTGTTTTTT.

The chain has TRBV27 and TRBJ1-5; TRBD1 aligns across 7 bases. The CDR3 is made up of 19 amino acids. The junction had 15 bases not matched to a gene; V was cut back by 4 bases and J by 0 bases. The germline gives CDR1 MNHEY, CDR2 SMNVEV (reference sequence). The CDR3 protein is CASSSRGQVYQYSNQPQHF. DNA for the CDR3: TGTGCCAGCAGTTCCCGCGGACAGGTTTACCAATATAGCAATCAGCCCCAGCATTTT.

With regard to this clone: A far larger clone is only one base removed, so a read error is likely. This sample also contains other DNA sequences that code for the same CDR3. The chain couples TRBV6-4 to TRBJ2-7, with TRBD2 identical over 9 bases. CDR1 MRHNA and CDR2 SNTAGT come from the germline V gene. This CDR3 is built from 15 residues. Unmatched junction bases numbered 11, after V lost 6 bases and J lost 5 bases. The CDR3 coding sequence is TGTGCCAGCAGCGCGGTATTAGCGGGAGTTGACGAGCAGTACTTC. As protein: CASSAVLAGVDEQYF.